The next 30 T cell receptor beta chains were all read from a single sample in a study of blood T cell repertoires in COVID-19. Generated by immunoSEQ multiplex PCR, the TCRdb table keeps only in-frame clones and is missing some. This repertoire shows 200,000 to 300,000 clones, roughly 87% found once; its top ten account for roughly 0.8%. The sequenced material came from peripheral blood. The receptors come from a woman in her thirties with acute or convalescent COVID-19.

The J gene is TRBJ2-5, the V gene TRBV11-2; D remains unclear. CDR1 is SGHAT, CDR2 FQNNGV, per germline. Trimming left V 0 bases short and J 3 bases short, with 5 bases between. This CDR3 spans 13 amino acids. CDR3 DNA: TGTGCCAGCAGCTTAGAACAAGAAGAGACCCAGTACTTC. Protein: CASSLEQEETQYF.

The chain joins TRBV30 to TRBJ1-2; D gene uncertain. The CDR3 loop spans 12 amino acids. V dropped 2 bases and J dropped 2 bases, with 6 bases sitting between them. Germline CDR1 GTSNPN, CDR2 SVGIG (reference sequence). CDR3 DNA: TGTGCCTGGAGTCGGGGAAACTATGGCTACACCTTC. Translating it yields CAWSRGNYGYTF.

The chain joins TRBV9 to TRBJ1-5; D is uncertain. Trimming stripped 2 bases from V and 7 bases from J, with 7 bases between. Germline V gene lookup returns CDR1 SGDLS and CDR2 YYNGEE. The CDR3 runs 12 residues. The chain's CDR3 is CASSVRSQPQHF. The CDR3 DNA reads TGTGCCAGCAGCGTTCGGAGCCAGCCCCAGCATTTT.

The chain recombines TRBV10-3 with TRBJ1-1; possible D gene TRBD1, 5 bases. The CDR3 loop spans 14 amino acids. Germline CDR1 reads ENHRY; CDR2 reads SYGVKD. Trimming took 4 bases from V and 1 from J, leaving 10 bases between them. As DNA, the CDR3 is TGTGCCATCAGTGGTAGGGGAGGGAACACTGAAGCTTTCTTT. Protein product: CAISGRGGNTEAFF.

The V gene is TRBV27, the J gene TRBJ2-7, with 7 bases that match TRBD2. The V gene's germline CDR1 is MNHEY and CDR2 SMNVEV (reference sequence). This CDR3 comprises 15 residues. Losses at the gene ends were 2 bases for V and 6 bases for J; bases not matched to a gene: 10. The CDR3 loop is CASSLGASLASEQYF. For the CDR3, the DNA is TGTGCCAGCAGTTTAGGGGCCTCACTAGCGAGCGAGCAGTACTTC.

The chain recombines TRBV9 with TRBJ1-2, with D unclear. V lost 0 bases to trimming and J lost 3 bases, with 6 bases between them. The CDR3 extends over 13 amino acids. CDR1 and CDR2 from the germline V gene are SGDLS and YYNGEE. The CDR3 loop is CASSVGTDYGYTF. Written as DNA, the CDR3 is TGTGCCAGCAGCGTAGGTACAGACTATGGCTACACCTTC.

A few counts support this clone. The genes are TRBV9 and TRBJ2-3; 9 bases fit TRBD2. The CDR3 runs 15 residues. The germline V gene encodes CDR1 SGDLS and CDR2 YYNGEE. The trim removed 4 bases at V and 4 bases at J, leaving 7 bases unmatched. The CDR3, as DNA: TGTGCCAGCAGCTCCGGCGGGAGGGCCGCAGATACGCAGTATTTT. The encoded protein is CASSSGGRAADTQYF.

The chain combines TRBV10-3 with TRBJ1-2, with a possible D match to TRBD1 (5 bases). Germline-derived CDR1 and CDR2 are ENHRY and SYGVKD. Deletions cut 3 bases from V and 4 bases from J, with 12 bases between. The length of the CDR3 is 14 residues. CDR3 nucleotides: TGTGCCATCAGTGACTCCGGGACTGGCTATGGCTACACCTTC. This gives the protein CAISDSGTGYGYTF.

This CDR3 is CASSIDRGSGELFF. Here the CDR3 DNA reads TGTGCCAGTAGTATAGACAGGGGGTCCGGGGAGCTGTTTTTT. The chain links TRBV19 to TRBJ2-2; 7 bases fit TRBD1. The trim removed 0 bases at V and 6 bases at J, leaving 1 base unmatched. The CDR3 sequence is 14 residues long. Germline CDR1 reads LNHDA; CDR2 reads SQIVND (reference sequence).

The CDR3 DNA is TGTGCCAGCAGCGTAGAAGGGGTTAGCAATCAGCCCCAGCATTTT. Its translation: CASSVEGVSNQPQHF. The V and J genes are TRBV9 and TRBJ1-5; D is perhaps TRBD1 (5 bases). The CDR3 is 15 residues long. Germline CDR1 reads SGDLS; CDR2 reads YYNGEE. The V and J ends lost 0 bases and 0 bases respectively, with 7 bases between them.

The chain uses TRBV18 and TRBJ2-2; TRBD2 might be the D (5 bases). The CDR3 is 14 residues long. The V gene lost 3 bases and the J gene lost 7 bases, with 12 bases spanning the gap. Germline-derived CDR1 and CDR2 are KGHSH and LQKENI. The CDR3 loop reads CASSPRGSGGELFF. The CDR3 nucleotides read TGTGCCAGCTCACCTCGAGGGTCTGGCGGGGAGCTGTTTTTT.

This chain links TRBV6-5 with TRBJ1-1; D unresolved. Trimming took off 2 bases at V and 1 base at J, with 5 bases between the two ends. The CDR3 sequence is 13 residues long. Germline assignment: CDR1 MNHEY and CDR2 SVGAGI. DNA for the CDR3: TGTGCCAGCAGTTACAACAAGAACACTGAAGCTTTCTTT. Its protein product is CASSYNKNTEAFF.

The chain recombines TRBV7-3 with TRBJ2-7, with 10 nucleotides matching TRBD2. Germline assignment: CDR1 SGHTA and CDR2 FQGTGA. This CDR3 has 16 amino acids. V shed 1 base and J 5 bases; nucleotides not matched to a gene: 8. In nucleotides, the CDR3 is TGTGCCAGCAGCTTAAGTCGGGCTAGCGGGAGTAACGAGCAGTACTTC. Translation: CASSLSRASGSNEQYF.

The rearrangement joins TRBV16 to TRBJ1-2; a weak D match, TRBD1 (6 bases). The ends were cut back, 5 bases at V and 2 bases at J, with 9 bases in the middle. The CDR3 consists of 13 residues. Germline V gives CDR1 KGHSY, CDR2 FQNENV. The CDR3 DNA follows: TGTGCCAGCAGCAATGACAGGAACTATGGCTACACCTTC. Encoded protein: CASSNDRNYGYTF.

This chain links TRBV27 with TRBJ2-7; 10 nucleotides align to TRBD1. Germline V CDR1 and CDR2: MNHEY, SMNVEV (reference sequence). The V segment lost 8 bases and the J segment 10 bases; nucleotides outside the gene matches: 11. CDR3 length: 13 residues. The chain's CDR3 is CASVGGQGFFQYF. The CDR3 DNA reads as TGTGCCAGCGTGGGGGGACAGGGGTTCTTCCAGTACTTC.

The V gene is TRBV19, the J gene TRBJ1-4; D gene uncertain. In germline, CDR1 is LNHDA, CDR2 SQIVND (reference sequence). Trimming took 3 bases from V and 8 from J, leaving 16 bases between them. This CDR3 spans 15 amino acids. CDR3 amino acids: CASSMDGLVLEKLFF. CDR3 nucleotides: TGTGCCAGTAGTATGGATGGGCTTGTATTAGAAAAACTGTTTTTT.

The J gene is TRBJ2-6, the V gene TRBV11-2, with D unclear. Germline V CDR1 and CDR2: SGHAT, FQNNGV. The CDR3 extends over 13 amino acids. V lost 5 bases to trimming and J lost 4 bases, with 6 bases between them. CDR3 sequence reads: CASSLAGANVLTF. The CDR3 DNA reads as TGTGCCAGCAGCCTGGCAGGGGCCAACGTCCTGACTTTC.

J is TRBJ2-7 and V is TRBV20-1; D is perhaps TRBD2 (5 bases). The CDR3 runs to 10 residues. Trimming pared 3 bases from V and 6 bases from J, leaving 6 bases between. Germline V CDR1 and CDR2: DFQATT, SNEGSKA (reference sequence). The CDR3 spells CSARDFEQYF. The CDR3 bases are TGCAGTGCTAGGGACTTCGAGCAGTACTTC.

V gene TRBV12-3 or TRBV12-4 combines with J gene TRBJ1-1; D is unresolved. V shed 4 bases and J shed 7 bases, with 10 bases lying between them. The CDR3 runs to 12 residues. The CDR3 protein is CASSSTTSEAFF. The CDR3 DNA is TGTGCCAGCAGTTCGACAACTAGTGAAGCTTTCTTT.

To note about this clone: An end of the junction differs from the germline gene, which may be a read error. V and J are TRBV7-2 and TRBJ2-7, with TRBD1 identical over 8 bases. The CDR3 is 14 residues long. Germline CDR1 and CDR2: SGHTA and FQGNSA. CDR3: CASSFWDRSSEQYF. DNA for the CDR3: TGTGCCAGCAGCTTTTGGGACAGGTCCTCCGAGCAGTACTTC.

The rearrangement joins TRBV9 to TRBJ2-5, with 9 bases fitting TRBD2. Germline V gene sequence: CDR1 SGDLS, CDR2 YYNGEE. The CDR3 runs 15 residues. V trimming: 4 bases; J trimming: 0 bases; junction bases outside the gene matches: 4. In DNA, the CDR3 is TGTGCCAGCAGCTCCAGCGGGGGGAACCAAGAGACCCAGTACTTC. Translated, it gives CASSSSGGNQETQYF.

CDR3 in amino acids: CASSPLSLGVNEQFF. CDR3 DNA sequence: TGTGCCAGCTCACCACTTTCTCTAGGAGTCAATGAGCAGTTCTTC. V gene TRBV18 combines with J gene TRBJ2-1; D remains ambiguous. The CDR3 runs to 15 residues. V lost 1 base, J lost 6 bases, and 13 bases lay in between. The V gene's germline CDR1 is KGHSH and CDR2 LQKENI.

The chain links TRBV7-6 to TRBJ2-7; D possibly corresponds to TRBD2 (5 bases). This CDR3 contains 16 residues. Germline V lookup: CDR1 SGHVS, CDR2 FNYEAQ. V shed 1 base and J shed 3 bases, with 16 bases lying between them. The CDR3 is CASSLEDPEGGYEQYF. CDR3 DNA: TGTGCCAGCAGCTTAGAGGACCCCGAAGGAGGCTACGAGCAGTACTTC.

CDR3 nucleotides: TGTGCCAGCACCTTCGGGACTAGCGAGAACAATGAGCAGTTCTTC. This translates into CASTFGTSENNEQFF. The chain recombines TRBV27 with TRBJ2-1; 10 positions agree with TRBD2. Germline lookup yields CDR1 MNHEY and CDR2 SMNVEV (reference sequence). J lost 5 bases, V lost 7 bases, and 8 bases had no gene match. The CDR3 loop spans 15 amino acids.

This clone has just one count. The rearrangement uses TRBV7-9 and TRBJ2-7; D perhaps matches TRBD2 (6 bases). Germline lookup yields CDR1 SEHNR and CDR2 FQNEAQ (reference sequence). V gave up 2 bases and J gave up 4 bases, with 18 bases separating them. The CDR3 totals 16 residues. Written as DNA, the CDR3 is TGTGCCAGCAGCTTATCTCTAGGTAGTAGCGGTTACGAGCAGTACTTC. Translation gives CASSLSLGSSGYEQYF.

The V and J genes are TRBV7-8 and TRBJ1-3; a weak D match, TRBD1 (5 bases). This CDR3 is built from 16 residues. Trimming took off 5 bases at V and 0 bases at J, with 14 bases between the two ends. CDR1 is SGHVS, CDR2 FQNEAQ, per germline. CDR3 DNA: TGTGCCAGCAGCCACCGTGTAGGGGCCTCTGGAAACACCATATATTTT. Translated, it gives CASSHRVGASGNTIYF.

The V and J genes are TRBV7-9 and TRBJ2-6; a weak D match, TRBD1 (6 bases). The CDR3 runs 17 residues. Trimming left V 4 bases short and J 3 bases short, with 16 bases between. Germline CDR1 reads SEHNR; CDR2 reads FQNEAQ (reference sequence). The CDR3 DNA follows: TGTGCCAGCAGCTGGTTTTTGGGGGCTGGTGGGGCCAACGTCCTGACTTTC. It yields the protein CASSWFLGAGGANVLTF.

The rearrangement uses TRBV30 and TRBJ2-5, with D perhaps TRBD1 (5 bases). In germline, CDR1 is GTSNPN, CDR2 SVGIG (reference sequence). The CDR3 consists of 13 residues. V lost 1 base to trimming and J lost 4 bases, with 10 bases between them. The CDR3 DNA reads TGTGCCTGGAGTGGTTGGGGCAGAGAGACCCAGTACTTC. Translating it yields CAWSGWGRETQYF.

This rearrangement joins TRBV28 to TRBJ2-1; D gene unclear. Germline lookup yields CDR1 MDHEN and CDR2 SYDVKM. This CDR3 is built from 14 residues. Trimming took off 5 bases at V and 9 bases at J, with 17 bases between the two ends. CDR3 loop: CASSPLASAAEQFF. CDR3 coding DNA: TGTGCCAGCAGTCCCCTGGCTAGTGCAGCTGAGCAGTTCTTC.

This clone was seen a handful of times. The chain has TRBV13 and TRBJ1-5, with a tentative D call TRBD1 (6 bases). The CDR3 totals 15 residues. The V gene lost 0 bases and the J gene lost 6 bases, with 12 bases spanning the gap. The V gene's germline CDR1 is PRHDT and CDR2 FYEKMQ (reference sequence). The CDR3 sequence is CASSLGTGYSQPQHF. CDR3 sequence (DNA): TGTGCCAGCAGCTTAGGTACAGGGTACTCTCAGCCCCAGCATTTT.